This entry concerns a single TCR beta chain. The sample belongs to a study of cytomegalovirus exposure and HLA in healthy donors. PCR employed 60 Vbeta and 13 Jbeta primers. Assay: immunoSEQ multiplex PCR; the TCRdb copy retains only in-frame clones and omits some. The table shows 85,000 to 100,000 clones, with roughly three quarters occurring only once. The CDR3 spans 15 residues. The V and J ends lost 4 bases and 0 bases, in that order; junction bases with no gene match: 2. CDR1 is LNHDA and CDR2 is SQIVND in the germline V gene (reference sequence). The sequencing input was PBMCs. The chain joins TRBV19 to TRBJ1-3, with 8 nucleotides matching TRBD1. The TCR originated in a woman aged 55 to 70 in good health and CMV-seronegative. For the CDR3, the DNA is TGTGCCAGTAGTAGGACAGGGTCCTCTGGAAACACCATATATTTT. It yields the protein CASSRTGSSGNTIYF.